The 13 T cell receptor beta chains listed next were all sequenced from one sample in a study of blood T cell repertoires in COVID-19. Assay used: immunoSEQ multiplex PCR; TCRdb lists only in-frame clones, some missing. There are 400,000 to 500,000 clones in the sample; 86% occur only once, and 1.4% lies in the top ten. Sample: peripheral blood. The receptors come from a woman younger than 45 with active or convalescent COVID-19.

The gene calls are TRBV7-7 and TRBJ2-3, with 12 nucleotides matching TRBD2. V dropped 2 bases and J dropped 4; count of bases not matched to a gene: 1. The CDR3 covers 15 residues. The germline gives CDR1 SSHAT, CDR2 FNYEAQ (reference sequence). CDR3 loop: CASSLTSGRSDTQYF. As DNA, the CDR3 is TGTGCCAGCAGCTTAACTAGCGGGAGGTCAGATACGCAGTATTTT.

The chain employs TRBV19 and TRBJ1-3; D gene unclear. Germline assignment: CDR1 LNHDA and CDR2 SQIVND (reference sequence). Trimming pared 3 bases from V and 0 bases from J, leaving 6 bases between. CDR3 length: 14 amino acids. This CDR3 reads CASSISSSGNTIYF. CDR3 bases: TGTGCCAGTAGTATTAGCAGCTCTGGAAACACCATATATTTT.

The chain links TRBV29-1 to TRBJ2-5; 7 nucleotides align to TRBD2. V dropped 7 bases and J dropped 2; count of bases not matched to a gene: 10. This CDR3 is built from 14 residues. Per the germline V gene, CDR1 is SQVTM and CDR2 is ANQGSEA. CDR3: CSAGGRGGQETQYF. DNA of the CDR3: TGCAGCGCCGGGGGACGGGGAGGGCAAGAGACCCAGTACTTC.

The rearrangement uses TRBV7-8 and TRBJ2-2, with 7 positions matching TRBD1. The CDR3 spans 15 residues. Germline V gene lookup returns CDR1 SGHVS and CDR2 FQNEAQ. J lost 6 bases, V lost 3 bases, and 7 bases had no gene match. The CDR3 is CASSLGPGGAGELFF. CDR3 nucleotide sequence: TGTGCCAGCAGCTTGGGGCCAGGGGGTGCCGGGGAGCTGTTTTTT.

The chain recombines TRBV5-6 with TRBJ2-5; TRBD2 aligns across 9 bases. Germline values: CDR1 SGHDT, CDR2 YYEEEE. The CDR3 spans 17 residues. The V segment lost 3 bases and the J segment 5 bases; nucleotides outside the gene matches: 14. CDR3 in amino acids: CASSWQLAGPARETQYF. The CDR3 region has the DNA TGTGCCAGCAGCTGGCAGCTAGCGGGGCCGGCCAGGGAGACCCAGTACTTC.

This CDR3 is CASGKRGAQETQYF. CDR3 sequence (DNA): TGTGCCAGCGGTAAGCGGGGAGCGCAAGAGACCCAGTACTTC. The chain joins TRBV2 to TRBJ2-5; 7 nucleotides line up with TRBD2. V was clipped by 8 bases and J by 2 bases; unmatched bases: 8. Germline values: CDR1 SNHLY, CDR2 FYNNEI. The CDR3 is made up of 14 amino acids.

The CDR3 nucleotides read TGTGCCAGCAGTGAATTCGTAGGGGACACCGGGGAGCTGTTTTTT. Amino acids: CASSEFVGDTGELFF. The J gene is TRBJ2-2, the V gene TRBV2, with a possible D match to TRBD1 (5 bases). V shed 2 bases and J shed 3 bases, with 10 bases lying between them. Germline CDR1 reads SNHLY; CDR2 reads FYNNEI. This CDR3 spans 15 amino acids.

The chain couples TRBV10-3 to TRBJ2-3; 11 bases are shared with TRBD2. From germline, CDR1 is ENHRY and CDR2 SYGVKD. Trimming took 3 bases from V and 2 from J; bases not matched to a gene: 4. This CDR3 has 16 residues. This CDR3 reads CAISELAGEDTDTQYF. Here the CDR3 DNA reads TGTGCCATCAGTGAACTAGCGGGGGAGGACACAGATACGCAGTATTTT.

The chain uses TRBV7-9 and TRBJ1-2; maybe TRBD1 (5 bases). Germline assignment: CDR1 SEHNR and CDR2 FQNEAQ (reference sequence). The V end lost 4 bases, the J end lost 8 bases, and 11 bases lay between the germline ends. This CDR3 region has 12 residues. This CDR3 reads CASSSRGDGYTF. CDR3 DNA sequence: TGTGCCAGCAGCTCCCGGGGGGACGGCTACACCTTC.

The genes are TRBV5-1 and TRBJ1-3; TRBD1 is a possible D gene (6 bases). V was clipped by 0 bases and J by 1 base, with 11 bases between them. The CDR3 runs 16 residues. Germline CDR1 reads SGHRS; CDR2 reads YFSETQ. The CDR3 reads CASSLGSGTSGNTIYF. CDR3 DNA: TGCGCCAGCAGCTTGGGCTCCGGGACATCTGGAAACACCATATATTTT. The whole variable domain, filled in from reference TRBV5-1 and TRBJ1-3, reads KAGVTQTPRYLIKTRGQQVTLSCSPISGHRSVSWYQQTPGQGLQFLFEYFSETQRNKGNFPGRFSGRQFSNSRSEMNVSTLELGDSALYLCASSLGSGTSGNTIYFGEGSWLTVV.

The rearrangement joins TRBV5-1 to TRBJ1-1, with D perhaps TRBD1 (6 bases). V dropped 4 bases and J dropped 2 bases, with 12 bases sitting between them. In germline, CDR1 is SGHRS, CDR2 YFSETQ. The CDR3 has 14 residues. The chain's CDR3 is CASSQTGINTEAFF. For the CDR3, the DNA is TGCGCCAGCAGCCAAACAGGGATAAACACTGAAGCTTTCTTT.

DNA of the CDR3: TGTGCCAGTAGGAAGGACAGGGGATTAAACTATGGCTACACCTTC. This translates into CASRKDRGLNYGYTF. This rearrangement joins TRBV19 to TRBJ1-2, with 9 bases identical to TRBD1. Germline-derived CDR1 and CDR2 are LNHDA and SQIVND (reference sequence). This CDR3 comprises 15 residues. The V segment lost 6 bases and the J segment 2 bases; nucleotides outside the gene matches: 7.

This chain links TRBV5-4 with TRBJ2-1, with D perhaps TRBD1 (6 bases). CDR1 is SGHNT, CDR2 YYREEE, per germline (reference sequence). V lost 1 base, J lost 9 bases, and 20 bases lay in between. This CDR3 comprises 16 residues. CDR3 amino acids: CASSLSPGQPLSEQFF. CDR3 coding DNA: TGTGCCAGCAGCTTGTCACCGGGACAACCGTTATCTGAGCAGTTCTTC.